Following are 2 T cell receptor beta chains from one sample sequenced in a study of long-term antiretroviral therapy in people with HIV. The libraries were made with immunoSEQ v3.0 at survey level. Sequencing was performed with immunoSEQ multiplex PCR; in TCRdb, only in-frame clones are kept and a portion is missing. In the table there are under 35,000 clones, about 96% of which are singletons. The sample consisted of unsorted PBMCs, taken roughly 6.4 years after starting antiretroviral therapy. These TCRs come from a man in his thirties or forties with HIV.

DNA of the CDR3: TGTGCCAGCAGCGTTGGCCAGGGCAACTACGAGCAGTACTTC. This translates into CASSVGQGNYEQYF. The V gene is TRBV9, the J gene TRBJ2-7; D is possibly TRBD1 (5 bases). Germline CDR1 reads SGDLS; CDR2 reads YYNGEE. The length of the CDR3 is 14 residues. V was shortened by 2 bases and J by 3 bases, with 12 bases between the two germline ends.

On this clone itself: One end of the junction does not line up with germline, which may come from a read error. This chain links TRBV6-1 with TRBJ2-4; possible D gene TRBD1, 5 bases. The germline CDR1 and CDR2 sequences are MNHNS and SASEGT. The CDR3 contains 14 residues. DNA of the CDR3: TGTGCCAGCAGTCCTTTCAGACAGAAAAGGGTAAGTCTCTTC. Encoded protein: CASSPFRQKRVSLF.